These 28 T cell receptor beta chains were sequenced from one sample in a study of blood T cell repertoires in COVID-19. TCRdb's copy holds only in-frame clones and misses some; the assay was immunoSEQ multiplex PCR. The data contain about 240,000 clones, roughly 90% of them singletons. Sequenced material: PBMCs or T cells enriched from blood (not recorded which). The receptors originated from a woman under 40 who had recovered from COVID-19.

J is TRBJ1-2 and V is TRBV7-2; 7 nucleotides match TRBD1. Looked up from germline, CDR1 is SGHTA and CDR2 is FQGNSA. This CDR3 has 14 amino acids. J gave up 3 bases and V 5 bases, and 6 bases lay outside the gene matches. CDR3 sequence: CASSPQGQDYGYTF. CDR3 nucleotides: TGTGCCAGCAGCCCACAGGGGCAGGACTATGGCTACACCTTC.

The chain carries TRBV7-3 and TRBJ1-1; 8 bases match TRBD1. Germline CDR1 and CDR2: SGHTA and FQGTGA. CDR3 length: 14 residues. J was trimmed by 4 bases and V by 4 bases; bases with no gene match: 5. The chain's CDR3 is CASSWQDRGTEAFF. In nucleotides, the CDR3 is TGTGCCAGCAGCTGGCAAGACAGGGGCACTGAAGCTTTCTTT.

CDR3 protein: CASSLTSGGAPETQYF. The CDR3 region has the DNA TGTGCCAGCAGCTTGACCTCGGGGGGCGCCCCGGAGACCCAGTACTTC. The V call is TRBV11-2, the J call TRBJ2-5; possibly TRBD2 for D (7 bases). The CDR3 is made up of 16 amino acids. Germline assignment: CDR1 SGHAT and CDR2 FQNNGV. Trimming took 3 bases from V and 5 from J, leaving 19 bases between them.

The chain carries TRBV6-5 and TRBJ1-1; maybe TRBD1 (5 bases). There are 12 residues in the CDR3. Trimming stripped 5 bases from V and 6 bases from J, with 10 bases between. Germline values: CDR1 MNHEY, CDR2 SVGAGI. CDR3 amino acids: CASSRGTAEAFF. In DNA, the CDR3 is TGTGCCAGCAGTCGGGGGACGGCTGAAGCTTTCTTT.

The chain joins TRBV15 to TRBJ1-5; D remains unclear. There are 14 residues in the CDR3. Trimming pared 8 bases from V and 6 bases from J, leaving 17 bases between. Looked up from germline, CDR1 is LNHNV and CDR2 is YYDKDF (reference sequence). DNA for the CDR3: TGTGCCACCTCCGGTGACCAGAACAGTCAGCCCCAGCATTTT. Its protein product is CATSGDQNSQPQHF.

The genes are TRBV28 and TRBJ2-1; D might be TRBD2 (5 bases). Germline CDR1 MDHEN, CDR2 SYDVKM. The CDR3 contains 17 residues. V lost 7 bases to trimming and J lost 0 bases, with 19 bases between them. The CDR3 nucleotides read TGTGCCAGCACCCACCAGGCGGGCTTTAGCTCCTACAATGAGCAGTTCTTC. Residues: CASTHQAGFSSYNEQFF.

The chain employs TRBV7-2 and TRBJ1-2; the D gene is possibly TRBD1 (5 bases). Trimming shortened V by 1 base and J by 4 bases, and 22 bases separated the two germline ends. There are 18 residues in the CDR3. CDR1 is SGHTA, CDR2 FQGNSA, per germline. The CDR3 nucleotides read TGTGCCAGCAGCTTAGTGGGCCCCGCGGGGGATACGGGCTATGGCTACACCTTC. This translates into CASSLVGPAGDTGYGYTF.

This sequence joins TRBV29-1 and TRBJ2-3, with 11 bases lining up with TRBD1. The CDR3 sequence is 15 residues long. Trimming at V came to 1 base and at J to 1 base, leaving 1 base not matched to a gene. CDR1 and CDR2 (germline): SQVTM, ANQGSEA. CDR3 DNA: TGCAGCGTTGAAGGGACAGGGGGCCGCACAGATACGCAGTATTTT. It is translated as CSVEGTGGRTDTQYF.

The chain carries TRBV10-3 and TRBJ2-5; D unclear. The V end lost 0 bases, the J end lost 5 bases, and 7 bases lay between the germline ends. Germline V lookup: CDR1 ENHRY, CDR2 SYGVKD. The CDR3 is 13 amino acids. The CDR3 spells CAISESTRETQYF. The CDR3 DNA reads as TGTGCCATCAGTGAGTCGACAAGGGAGACCCAGTACTTC.

V gene TRBV7-2 combines with J gene TRBJ2-7; 8 bases align to TRBD2. The CDR3 is 17 residues long. CDR1 is SGHTA, CDR2 FQGNSA, per germline. Unmatched junction bases numbered 17, after V lost 6 bases and J lost 4 bases. DNA of the CDR3: TGTGCCAGCAGTCTCACAGGCTATAGCGGGATTGTTTACGAGCAGTACTTC. It translates to CASSLTGYSGIVYEQYF.

The chain has TRBV9 and TRBJ2-5; weak D call: TRBD1 (6 bases). The CDR3 loop spans 14 amino acids. CDR1 and CDR2 (germline): SGDLS, YYNGEE. The V gene lost 2 bases and the J gene lost 5 bases, with 13 bases spanning the gap. CDR3 sequence reads: CASSVHPQGETQYF. CDR3 DNA: TGTGCCAGCAGCGTTCACCCCCAGGGGGAGACCCAGTACTTC.

The rearrangement links TRBV28 to TRBJ1-2; D not resolved. Germline CDR1 is MDHEN and CDR2 is SYDVKM. V lost 5 bases to trimming and J lost 10 bases, with 14 bases between them. This CDR3 contains 12 residues. CDR3 coding DNA: TGTGCCAGCAGTCAACTCGACCGGGACTACACCTTC. Translation gives CASSQLDRDYTF.

The chain uses TRBV28 and TRBJ1-3; TRBD1 matches 7 bases. After removal of 6 bases from V and 5 bases from J, the junction contained 4 bases not matched to a gene. The germline CDR1 and CDR2 sequences are MDHEN and SYDVKM. The CDR3 length is 13 residues. The chain's CDR3 is CASSWGQRNTIYF. The CDR3 nucleotides are TGTGCCAGCAGCTGGGGACAGCGAAACACCATATATTTT.

The CDR3 spells CASVSEGLTEAFF. The CDR3 bases are TGTGCCAGCGTTTCAGAGGGTCTAACTGAAGCTTTCTTT. This rearrangement joins TRBV27 to TRBJ1-1; D is unclear. Germline CDR1 MNHEY, CDR2 SMNVEV (reference sequence). The CDR3 has 13 amino acids. Trimming left V 8 bases short and J 5 bases short, with 15 bases between.

CDR3 DNA sequence: TGTGCCAGCAGTTATAGCGGGAGAGCCTACGAGCAGTACTTC. This codes for CASSYSGRAYEQYF. This sequence joins TRBV27 and TRBJ2-7, with TRBD2 identical over 9 bases. The CDR3 spans 14 residues. J gave up 2 bases and V 4 bases, and 3 bases lay outside the gene matches. CDR1 MNHEY and CDR2 SMNVEV come from the germline V gene (reference sequence).

The chain employs TRBV19 and TRBJ2-7; 9 bases are a match to TRBD2. There are 15 residues in the CDR3. Trimming took 5 bases from V and 4 from J; bases not matched to a gene: 9. Per the germline V gene, CDR1 is LNHDA and CDR2 is SQIVND (reference sequence). In DNA, the CDR3 is TGTGCCAGTAGTCAAACCGGGACTAGCATTTACGAGCAGTACTTC. Encoded protein: CASSQTGTSIYEQYF.

The V and J genes are TRBV5-1 and TRBJ1-6, with 10 bases that match TRBD1. V was clipped by 5 bases and J by 5 bases; unmatched bases: 4. Germline V lookup: CDR1 SGHRS, CDR2 YFSETQ. The CDR3 is 15 residues long. CDR3 in DNA: TGCGCCAGCAGGGCTGGGACAGGGGATAATTCACCCCTCCACTTT. Amino acid sequence: CASRAGTGDNSPLHF.

Regarding this clone: This CDR3 is also generated by other DNA sequences in the sample. The DNA of the CDR3 is TGTGCCAGCAGCTTAAATGCGGGTAACACCGGGGAGCTGTTTTTT. Protein: CASSLNAGNTGELFF. V and J are TRBV7-3 and TRBJ2-2; a possible D gene is TRBD2 (5 bases). Trimming left V 1 base short and J 2 bases short, with 8 bases between. This CDR3 has 15 amino acids. Germline-derived CDR1 and CDR2 are SGHTA and FQGTGA.

This chain joins TRBV28 and TRBJ2-7; unclear D gene. CDR1 is MDHEN and CDR2 is SYDVKM in the germline V gene. The V end was cut by 7 bases, the J end by 1 base, with 14 bases between. The length of the CDR3 is 14 residues. The CDR3 bases are TGTGCCAGCACTTCTCCGGTGATTTCCTACGAGCAGTACTTC. Residues: CASTSPVISYEQYF.

V gene TRBV7-2 combines with J gene TRBJ2-2; the D gene is possibly TRBD1 (6 bases). Germline CDR1 reads SGHTA; CDR2 reads FQGNSA. Trimming removed 1 base at V and 1 base at J, with 10 bases between. The CDR3 sequence is 16 residues long. The CDR3, as DNA: TGTGCCAGCAGCTTAGGTTCAGGGGTGAACACCGGGGAGCTGTTTTTT. Protein sequence: CASSLGSGVNTGELFF.

The chain recombines TRBV28 with TRBJ1-2; D is perhaps TRBD1 (6 bases). V lost 7 bases and J lost 3, with 18 bases in between. Germline V CDR1 and CDR2: MDHEN, SYDVKM. The CDR3 spans 15 residues. Here the CDR3 reads CASTHGGAKDYGYTF. The DNA for the CDR3 is TGTGCCAGCACCCACGGGGGGGCGAAGGACTATGGCTACACCTTC.

The rearrangement links TRBV7-8 to TRBJ1-1, with unresolved D. CDR1 is SGHVS and CDR2 is FQNEAQ in the germline V gene. The CDR3 loop spans 15 amino acids. Trimming pared 5 bases from V and 2 bases from J, leaving 15 bases between. The CDR3: CASSPSGLGNTEAFF. The CDR3, as DNA: TGTGCCAGCAGCCCTTCCGGGTTAGGAAACACTGAAGCTTTCTTT.

V is TRBV6-5 and J is TRBJ2-5; 13 bases fit TRBD2. The CDR3 contains 15 residues. Germline V lookup: CDR1 MNHEY, CDR2 SVGAGI. Trimming at V came to 2 bases and at J to 7 bases, leaving 4 bases not matched to a gene. In DNA form, the CDR3 reads TGTGCCAGCAGTTACGGGACTAGCGGGACAGTGACCCAGTACTTC. Translating gives CASSYGTSGTVTQYF.

This chain joins TRBV6-5 and TRBJ1-5; 7 positions agree with TRBD1. The germline gives CDR1 MNHEY, CDR2 SVGAGI. The CDR3 extends over 14 amino acids. Trimming cost V 6 bases and J 3 bases; bases outside gene matches: 5. CDR3 coding DNA: TGTGCCAGCAGCTCAACAGGGGTCAATCAGCCCCAGCATTTT. Residues: CASSSTGVNQPQHF.

This clone was counted a single time. The rearrangement joins TRBV15 to TRBJ2-2; TRBD1 is a possible D gene (6 bases). V was trimmed by 6 bases and J by 9 bases, leaving 17 bases between them. The V gene's germline CDR1 is LNHNV and CDR2 YYDKDF (reference sequence). The CDR3 extends over 14 amino acids. For the CDR3, the DNA is TGTGCCACCAGACCGGGACAATCTATCCGGGAGCTGTTTTTT. The encoded protein is CATRPGQSIRELFF.

Only a few counts were recorded for this clone. This chain connects TRBV19 to TRBJ1-1; possibly TRBD1 for D (6 bases). The CDR3 has 14 amino acids. The V and J ends lost 3 bases and 7 bases respectively, with 15 bases between them. Germline lookup yields CDR1 LNHDA and CDR2 SQIVND (reference sequence). This chain's CDR3 is CASSMVQGLGEAFF. CDR3 DNA sequence: TGTGCCAGTAGTATGGTACAGGGACTAGGTGAAGCTTTCTTT.

The CDR3 is CASSPDRGEKLFF. For the CDR3, the DNA is TGTGCCAGCTCACCAGACAGGGGTGAAAAACTGTTTTTT. V gene TRBV18 combines with J gene TRBJ1-4; 8 bases line up with TRBD1. J gave up 7 bases and V 2 bases, and 0 bases lay outside the gene matches. The CDR3 is made up of 13 amino acids. Germline CDR1 is KGHSH and CDR2 is LQKENI. Looking up the rest from reference TRBV18 and TRBJ1-4 gives the full variable domain: NAGVMQNPRHLVRRRGQEARLRCSPMKGHSHVYWYRQLPEEGLKFMVYLQKENIIDESGMPKERFSAEFPKEGPSILRIQQVVRGDSAAYFCASSPDRGEKLFFGSGTQLSVL.

The chain couples TRBV19 to TRBJ2-2, with D maybe TRBD1 (6 bases). The length of the CDR3 is 14 residues. Germline CDR1 and CDR2: LNHDA and SQIVND (reference sequence). Trimming stripped 10 bases from V and 4 bases from J, with 16 bases between. The CDR3 loop reads CATYRGGPTGELFF. The DNA of the CDR3 is TGTGCCACCTATCGAGGGGGACCCACCGGGGAGCTGTTTTTT.